This TCR beta chain derives from a study of Graves' ophthalmopathy and Graves' hyperthyroidism (dated by TCRdb to between 2017 and 2018). Regarding the research as a whole: Hyperthyroidism was defined as stable when no progression to ophthalmopathy occurred within 18 months of follow-up. TCR beta repertoire signatures were used to distinguish Graves' ophthalmopathy from Graves' hyperthyroidism and to predict progression to ophthalmopathy. In total, 135 blood samples were TCR-sequenced: approximately 42 ophthalmopathy, under 80 hyperthyroidism and about 17 hyperthyroidism-to-ophthalmopathy patients. To explore V-J signatures distinguishing ophthalmopathy from hyperthyroidism, a discovery set of more than 95 patients (fewer than 45 ophthalmopathy, some 55 stable hyperthyroidism) was enrolled. For independent validation, a separate cohort was made up of around 19 hyperthyroidism patients plus 17 patients who later progressed from hyperthyroidism to ophthalmopathy. In about six hyperthyroidism patients, the T-cell repertoires found in thyroid tissue were compared with those found in blood. Following sample collection, hyperthyroidism patients were given methimazole at a starting dose of 30 mg daily, and ophthalmopathy patients were given high-dose intravenous methylprednisolone.

Hyperthyroidism patients were newly diagnosed, with disease duration under 2 months, and aged 18 to 65 years. Anyone with other autoimmune diseases, uncontrolled infections, pregnancy or lactation was excluded from the study. Diagnosis was based on clinical symptoms, serum thyroxine, TRAb, thyroid ultrasound and orbital computed tomography. Total RNA was extracted using Trizol reagent, and RNA quality was checked on an Agilent 2100 Bioanalyzer. On this clonotype: Its binding antigen is unknown. Within one base of it there is no much larger clone, and no base qualities were kept.

The CDR3, from cysteine to phenylalanine, totals 13 residues. Just the 39-base CDR3 DNA is kept, in frame starting at base 1. According to the germline V gene, CDR1 reads MNHNS and CDR2 reads SASEGT. For repertoire sequencing, the TCR beta CDR3 regions were amplified from RNA transcripts. A first-round RT-PCR used HTBI primers with the Qiagen OneStep RT-PCR kit, followed by a second-round multiplex PCR, size selection and purification. The libraries underwent paired-end sequencing with 100 bp reads on an Illumina HiSeq2000. For the original study's pipeline: SOAPnuke was used to process the reads, removing any read that contained adapters or uncalled bases, had a mean Phred below 15, or lacked an exact match to the constant primer or identifier. COPE v1.2.5 was used to merge the high-quality paired reads. Each unique nucleotide sequence was defined as a clonotype, and clonotypes were aligned to IMGT TRB V, D and J references with MiTCR v1.1. Analysis was restricted to V-J combinations with a frequency above 0.0001, which covered roughly 99% of repertoires. For each V-J combination, a TCR clonal expansion and chaos score was defined as F50 clonal expansion divided by the chaos observed in the TCRdist matrix. Features were reduced by Welch's t-statistics and random forest to around 14 V-J combinations, which fed a naive Bayes classifier. The Morisita-Horn index was used to measure how similar the thyroid and blood repertoires were. TCRdb handled the public reads itself, with Q25 trimming in fastp and clone calling in MiXCR, and kept productive beta chains. Each entry is one CDR3 protein sequence, shown with its most common DNA and genes. The V and J calls and clone size are TCRdb's, not the authors'. For this sample the table gives around 1.1 million distinct CDR3 sequences, of which 35% to 40% were detected only once. The top ten constitute approximately 10% of the sample.

General findings and caveats noted by the study authors: Most expanded thyroid clonotypes with a frequency above 0.001 also appeared in blood, which suggests that blood repertoires may reflect the immune response in the thyroid. No statistical method was used to set the sample size in advance, and the investigators knew which group each participant was assigned to. In validation, the model predicted ophthalmopathy progression with about 71% sensitivity and roughly 72% specificity; some 13 predicted patients were CT-confirmed with GO in a median of roughly 6.8 months. In cross-validation, the 13-signature model distinguished ophthalmopathy from stable hyperthyroidism with about 90% sensitivity and over 81% specificity, while in the test set the corresponding values were about 80% and 75%.

The sequence was obtained from an adult man with Graves' hyperthyroidism. The chain uses TRBV6-1 and TRBJ2-7; 7 of the junction bases match TRBD2. The material sequenced was peripheral blood or thyroid tissue (not recorded which). This receptor has the CDR3 CGSQAGVVYEQYF. The nucleotides read TGTGGCTCCCAGGCGGGAGTCGTCTACGAGCAGTACTTC.